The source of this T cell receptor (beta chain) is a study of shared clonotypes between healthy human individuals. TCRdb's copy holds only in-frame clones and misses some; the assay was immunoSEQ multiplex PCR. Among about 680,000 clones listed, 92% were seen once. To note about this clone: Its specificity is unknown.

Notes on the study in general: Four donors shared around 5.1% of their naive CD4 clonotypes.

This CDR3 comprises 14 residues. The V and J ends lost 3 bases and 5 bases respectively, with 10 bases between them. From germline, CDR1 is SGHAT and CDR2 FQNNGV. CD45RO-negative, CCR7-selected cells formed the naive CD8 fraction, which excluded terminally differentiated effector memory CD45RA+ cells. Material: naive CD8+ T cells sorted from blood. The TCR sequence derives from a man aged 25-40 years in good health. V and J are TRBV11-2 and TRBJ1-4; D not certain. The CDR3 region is CASSFWEENEKLFF. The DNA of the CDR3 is TGTGCCAGCAGCTTTTGGGAAGAGAATGAAAAACTGTTTTTT.